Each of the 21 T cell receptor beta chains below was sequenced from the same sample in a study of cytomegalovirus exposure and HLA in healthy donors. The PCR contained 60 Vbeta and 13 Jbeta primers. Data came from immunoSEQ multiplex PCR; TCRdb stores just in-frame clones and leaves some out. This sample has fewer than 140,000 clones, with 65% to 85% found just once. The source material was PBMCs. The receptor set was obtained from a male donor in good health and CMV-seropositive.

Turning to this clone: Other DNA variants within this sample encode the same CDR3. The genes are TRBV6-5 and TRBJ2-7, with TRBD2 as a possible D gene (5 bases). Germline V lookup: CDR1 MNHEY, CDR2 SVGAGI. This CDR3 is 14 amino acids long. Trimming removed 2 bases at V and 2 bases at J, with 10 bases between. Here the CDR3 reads CASSYGTGTYEQYF. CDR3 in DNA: TGTGCCAGCAGTTACGGAACGGGGACCTACGAGCAGTACTTC.

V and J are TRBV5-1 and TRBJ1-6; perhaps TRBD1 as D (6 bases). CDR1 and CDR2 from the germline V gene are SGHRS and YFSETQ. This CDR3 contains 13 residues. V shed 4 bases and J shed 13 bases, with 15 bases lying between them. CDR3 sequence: CASSPDSAPPLHF. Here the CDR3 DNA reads TGCGCCAGCAGCCCGGACAGCGCCCCTCCCCTCCACTTT. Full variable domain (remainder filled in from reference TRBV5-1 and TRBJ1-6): KAGVTQTPRYLIKTRGQQVTLSCSPISGHRSVSWYQQTPGQGLQFLFEYFSETQRNKGNFPGRFSGRQFSNSRSEMNVSTLELGDSALYLCASSPDSAPPLHFGNGTRLTVT.

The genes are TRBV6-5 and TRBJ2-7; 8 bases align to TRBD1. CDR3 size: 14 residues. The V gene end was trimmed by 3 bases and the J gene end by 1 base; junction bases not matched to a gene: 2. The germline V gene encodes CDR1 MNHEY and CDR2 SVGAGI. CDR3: CASSYDRGSYEQYF. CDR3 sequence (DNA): TGTGCCAGCAGTTATGACAGGGGTTCCTACGAGCAGTACTTC.

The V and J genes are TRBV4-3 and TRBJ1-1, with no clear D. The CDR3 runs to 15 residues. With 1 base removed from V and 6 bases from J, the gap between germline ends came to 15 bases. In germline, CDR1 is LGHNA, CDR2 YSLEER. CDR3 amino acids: CASSQVGGIFAEAFF. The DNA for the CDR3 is TGCGCCAGCAGCCAAGTGGGAGGGATTTTCGCTGAAGCTTTCTTT.

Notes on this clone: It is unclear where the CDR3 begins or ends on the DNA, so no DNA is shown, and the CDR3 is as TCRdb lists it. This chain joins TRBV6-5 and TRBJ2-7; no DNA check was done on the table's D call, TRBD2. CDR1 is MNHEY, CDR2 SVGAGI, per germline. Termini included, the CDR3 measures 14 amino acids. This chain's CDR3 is CASSSSGSGYEQYF.

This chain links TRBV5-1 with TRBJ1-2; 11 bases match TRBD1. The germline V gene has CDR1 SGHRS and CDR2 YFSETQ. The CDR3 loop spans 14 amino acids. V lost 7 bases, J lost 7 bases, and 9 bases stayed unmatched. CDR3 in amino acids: CASGPGTGGSGYTF. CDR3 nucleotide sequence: TGCGCCAGCGGCCCTGGGACAGGGGGGTCTGGCTACACCTTC.

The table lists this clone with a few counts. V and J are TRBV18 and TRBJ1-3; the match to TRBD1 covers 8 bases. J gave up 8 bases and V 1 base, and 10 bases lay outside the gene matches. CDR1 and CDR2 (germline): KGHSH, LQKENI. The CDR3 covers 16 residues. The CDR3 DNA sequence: TGTGCCAGCTCACCACGTCCGCCAGGGGGCGGAGACACCATATATTTT. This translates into CASSPRPPGGGDTIYF.

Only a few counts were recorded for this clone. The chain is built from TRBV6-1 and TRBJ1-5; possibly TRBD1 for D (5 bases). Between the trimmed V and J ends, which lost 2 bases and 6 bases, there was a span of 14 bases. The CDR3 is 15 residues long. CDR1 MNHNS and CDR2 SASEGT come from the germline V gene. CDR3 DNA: TGTGCCAGCAGTGAATCTGGGCAGGGCGGTCAGCCCCAGCATTTT. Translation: CASSESGQGGQPQHF.

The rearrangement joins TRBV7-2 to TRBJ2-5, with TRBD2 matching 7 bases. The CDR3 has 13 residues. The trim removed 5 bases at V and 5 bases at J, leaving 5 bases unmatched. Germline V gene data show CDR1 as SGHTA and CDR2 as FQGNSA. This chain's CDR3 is CASSGGRAETQYF. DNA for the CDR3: TGTGCCAGCAGCGGGGGGAGGGCTGAGACCCAGTACTTC.

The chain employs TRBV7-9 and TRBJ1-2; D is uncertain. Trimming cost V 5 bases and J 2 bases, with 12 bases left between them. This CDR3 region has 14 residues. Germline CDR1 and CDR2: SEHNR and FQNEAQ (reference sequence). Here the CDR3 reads CASSHSGLNYGYTF. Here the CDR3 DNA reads TGTGCCAGCAGCCACAGCGGTCTCAACTATGGCTACACCTTC. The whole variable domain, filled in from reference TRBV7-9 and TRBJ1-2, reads DTGVSQNPRHKITKRGQNVTFRCDPISEHNRLYWYRQTLGQGPEFLTYFQNEAQLEKSRLLSDRFSAERPKGSFSTLEIQRTEQGDSAMYLCASSHSGLNYGYTFGSGTRLTVV.

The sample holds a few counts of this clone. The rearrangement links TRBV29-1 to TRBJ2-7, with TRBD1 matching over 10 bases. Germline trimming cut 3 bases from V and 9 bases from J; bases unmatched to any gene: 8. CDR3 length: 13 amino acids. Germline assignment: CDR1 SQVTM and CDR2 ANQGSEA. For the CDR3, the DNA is TGCAGCGTTGATCTGGACAGGGGGTCTGGGCAGTACTTC. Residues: CSVDLDRGSGQYF.

Written as DNA, the CDR3 is TGTGCCAGCAGCTTGGGACTGGTCGGGAAGCAGTATTTT. Its protein product is CASSLGLVGKQYF. The rearrangement links TRBV11-3 to TRBJ2-3; tentative D call: TRBD2 (6 bases). Germline CDR1 reads SGHNT; CDR2 reads YENEEA. The CDR3 is 13 amino acids. V lost 3 bases, J lost 11 bases, and 15 bases lay in between.

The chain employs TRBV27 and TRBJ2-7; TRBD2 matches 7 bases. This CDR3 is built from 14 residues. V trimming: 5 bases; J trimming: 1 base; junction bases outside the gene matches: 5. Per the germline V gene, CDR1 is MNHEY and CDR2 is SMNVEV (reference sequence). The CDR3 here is CASSARGTSYEQYF. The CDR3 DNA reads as TGTGCCAGCAGTGCGCGGGGGACTTCCTACGAGCAGTACTTC.

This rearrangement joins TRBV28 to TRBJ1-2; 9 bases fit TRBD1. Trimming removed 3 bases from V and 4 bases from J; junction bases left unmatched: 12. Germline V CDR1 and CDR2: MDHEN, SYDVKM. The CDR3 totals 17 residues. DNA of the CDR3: TGTGCCAGCAGTTTCAACCAGGGGACAGGGAGAGGCTATGGCTACACCTTC. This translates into CASSFNQGTGRGYGYTF.

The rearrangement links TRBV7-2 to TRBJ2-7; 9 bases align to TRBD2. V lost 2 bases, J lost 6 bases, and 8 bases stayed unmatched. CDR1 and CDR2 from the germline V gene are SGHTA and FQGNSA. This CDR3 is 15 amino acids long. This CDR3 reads CASSLFAGGNAEQYF. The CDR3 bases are TGTGCCAGCAGCTTATTTGCGGGAGGGAACGCCGAGCAGTACTTC.

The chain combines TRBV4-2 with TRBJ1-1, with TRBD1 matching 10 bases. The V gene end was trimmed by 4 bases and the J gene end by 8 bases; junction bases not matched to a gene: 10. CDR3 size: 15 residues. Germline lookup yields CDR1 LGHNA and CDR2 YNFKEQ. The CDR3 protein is CASSRRGTGDSEAFF. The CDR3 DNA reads TGTGCCAGCAGCCGCCGCGGGACAGGGGATTCCGAAGCTTTCTTT.

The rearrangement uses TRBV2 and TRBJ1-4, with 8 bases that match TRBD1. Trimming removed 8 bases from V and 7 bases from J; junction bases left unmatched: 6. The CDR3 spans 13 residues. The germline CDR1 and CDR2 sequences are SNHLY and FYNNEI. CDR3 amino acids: CASLTGVSEKLFF. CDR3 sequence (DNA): TGTGCCAGCCTGACAGGGGTTAGTGAAAAACTGTTTTTT. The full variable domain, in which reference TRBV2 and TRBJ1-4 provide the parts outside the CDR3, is EPEVTQTPSHQVTQMGQEVILRCVPISNHLYFYWYRQILGQKVEFLVSFYNNEISEKSEIFDDQFSVERPDGSNFTLKIRSTKLEDSAMYFCASLTGVSEKLFFGSGTQLSVL.

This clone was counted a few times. In nucleotides, the CDR3 is TGTGCCAGCAGCCGGCCTAGCGGAAGTTACGAGCAGTACTTC. The encoded protein is CASSRPSGSYEQYF. This sequence joins TRBV5-5 and TRBJ2-7, with 7 bases identical to TRBD2. V shed 4 bases, J shed 4 bases, and the junction held 8 bases outside the gene matches. The germline gives CDR1 SGHKS, CDR2 YYEKEE (reference sequence). CDR3 length equals 14 residues.

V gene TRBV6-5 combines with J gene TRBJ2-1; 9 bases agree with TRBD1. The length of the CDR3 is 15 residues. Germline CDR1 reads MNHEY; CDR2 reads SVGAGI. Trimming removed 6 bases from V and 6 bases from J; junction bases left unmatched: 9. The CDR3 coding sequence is TGTGCCAGCAGCCCCGACAGGGGGGTCGGCAATGAGCAGTTCTTC. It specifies CASSPDRGVGNEQFF.

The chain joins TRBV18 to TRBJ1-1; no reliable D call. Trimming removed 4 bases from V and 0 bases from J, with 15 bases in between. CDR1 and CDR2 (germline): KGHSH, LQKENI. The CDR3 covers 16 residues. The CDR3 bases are TGTGCCAGCTCACTTTCGAACAGCCCAATGAACACTGAAGCTTTCTTT. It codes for CASSLSNSPMNTEAFF. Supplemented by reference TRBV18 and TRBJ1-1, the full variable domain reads NAGVMQNPRHLVRRRGQEARLRCSPMKGHSHVYWYRQLPEEGLKFMVYLQKENIIDESGMPKERFSAEFPKEGPSILRIQQVVRGDSAAYFCASSLSNSPMNTEAFFGQGTRLTVV.

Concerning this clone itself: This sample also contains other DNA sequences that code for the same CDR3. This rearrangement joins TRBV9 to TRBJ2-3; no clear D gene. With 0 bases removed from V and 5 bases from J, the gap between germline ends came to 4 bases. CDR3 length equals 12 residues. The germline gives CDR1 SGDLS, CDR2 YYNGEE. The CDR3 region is CASSVVRDTQYF. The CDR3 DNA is TGTGCCAGCAGCGTAGTTAGAGATACGCAGTATTTT.